Listed below are T cell receptor beta chains from one sample, sequenced in a study of identical twins. Each CDR3 protein is one row after TCRdb ran MiXCR on the 5' RACE reads. Among 350,000 or so distinct CDR3 sequences, approximately 13% were seen once, and the ten largest hold 7.2%. The sample was also linked to a second study, of yellow fever vaccine responses in identical twins.

Sequencing input: CD8+ T cells sorted from blood. The origin of the receptors is a woman between 18 and 29 years old in good health. The CDR3 runs from the conserved cysteine through the conserved F or W. Fields, in order: D gene, J gene, V gene, clone size, CDR3 protein, CDR3 DNA. The D gene is left open where the match is weak. Size is stated for part of the rows, as once, few or many counts, or as a class when the clone is expanded.

D gene: -; J gene: TRBJ2-1; V gene: TRBV3-1; clone size: few; CDR3 protein: CASSQAAGVLSEQFF; CDR3 DNA: TGTGCCAGCAGCCAAGCGGCAGGGGTCCTTAGTGAGCAGTTCTTC
D gene: -; J gene: TRBJ2-1; V gene: TRBV29-1; clone size: -; CDR3 protein: CSVEDPRGGSYNEQFF; CDR3 DNA: TGCAGCGTTGAAGATCCTCGCGGTGGGTCCTACAATGAGCAGTTCTTC
D gene: -; J gene: TRBJ2-1; V gene: TRBV12-3/TRBV12-4; clone size: few; CDR3 protein: CASSLEGLHESGQFF; CDR3 DNA: TGTGCCAGCAGTTTAGAGGGACTCCACGAAAGTGGGCAGTTCTTC
D gene: -; J gene: TRBJ2-1; V gene: TRBV7-2; clone size: -; CDR3 protein: CASSPLGTGSSYNEQFF; CDR3 DNA: TGTGCCAGCAGCCCACTCGGGACGGGTAGCTCCTACAATGAGCAGTTCTTC
D gene: TRBD2; J gene: TRBJ2-5; V gene: TRBV4-1; clone size: -; CDR3 protein: CASSQDRLAGGRQETQYF; CDR3 DNA: TGCGCCAGCAGCCAAGATAGACTAGCGGGGGGCCGACAAGAGACCCAGTACTTC
D gene: -; J gene: TRBJ2-5; V gene: TRBV4-1; clone size: -; CDR3 protein: CASSHNRAPQETQYF; CDR3 DNA: TGCGCCAGCAGCCATAACCGGGCCCCGCAAGAGACCCAGTACTTC
D gene: TRBD2; J gene: TRBJ2-3; V gene: TRBV20-1; clone size: -; CDR3 protein: CSARLAGGIDTQYF; CDR3 DNA: TGCAGTGCTCGACTAGCGGGGGGGATAGATACGCAGTATTTT
D gene: -; J gene: TRBJ2-1; V gene: TRBV29-1; clone size: few; CDR3 protein: CSVESDRDTDYNEQFF; CDR3 DNA: TGCAGCGTTGAAAGTGACCGGGACACCGACTACAATGAGCAGTTCTTC
D gene: -; J gene: TRBJ1-1; V gene: TRBV11-2; clone size: many; CDR3 protein: CASSLDVDRTNTEAFF; CDR3 DNA: TGTGCCAGCAGCTTAGATGTGGATCGGACGAACACTGAAGCTTTCTTT
D gene: -; J gene: TRBJ2-1; V gene: TRBV25-1; clone size: few; CDR3 protein: CASRPTHQGWDEQFF; CDR3 DNA: TGTGCCAGCAGACCTACCCATCAGGGGTGGGATGAGCAGTTCTTC
D gene: -; J gene: TRBJ1-2; V gene: TRBV12-3/TRBV12-4; clone size: -; CDR3 protein: CASSRTGTESGYGYTF; CDR3 DNA: TGTGCCAGCAGTCGAACCGGGACCGAATCTGGCTATGGCTACACCTTC
D gene: -; J gene: TRBJ2-7; V gene: TRBV4-1; clone size: many; CDR3 protein: CASSQEDSAAYEQYF; CDR3 DNA: TGCGCCAGCAGCCAAGAGGATAGCGCCGCCTACGAGCAGTACTTC
D gene: TRBD1; J gene: TRBJ1-2; V gene: TRBV3-1; clone size: few; CDR3 protein: CASSQDPRQGYGYTF; CDR3 DNA: TGTGCCAGCAGCCAAGATCCGAGACAGGGTTATGGCTACACCTTC
D gene: -; J gene: TRBJ1-2; V gene: TRBV2; clone size: few; CDR3 protein: CASSEAPLGGGYYGYTF; CDR3 DNA: TGTGCCAGCAGTGAAGCGCCTTTGGGTGGAGGGTATTATGGCTACACCTTC
D gene: -; J gene: TRBJ2-3; V gene: TRBV20-1; clone size: few; CDR3 protein: CSAVAEVNTDTQYF; CDR3 DNA: TGCAGTGCGGTAGCGGAGGTGAACACAGATACGCAGTATTTT
D gene: -; J gene: TRBJ1-5; V gene: TRBV25-1; clone size: -; CDR3 protein: CASSETGSQPQHF; CDR3 DNA: TGTGCCAGCAGTGAAACAGGGAGTCAGCCCCAGCATTTT
D gene: TRBD2; J gene: TRBJ2-5; V gene: TRBV7-9; clone size: -; CDR3 protein: CASSLVAGVRETQYF; CDR3 DNA: TGTGCCAGCAGCTTAGTAGCGGGAGTACGAGAGACCCAGTACTTC
D gene: TRBD1; J gene: TRBJ2-6; V gene: TRBV11-2; clone size: many; CDR3 protein: CASSYWDRDSGANVLTF; CDR3 DNA: TGTGCCAGCAGCTATTGGGACAGAGACTCTGGGGCCAACGTCCTGACTTTC
D gene: TRBD2; J gene: TRBJ2-2; V gene: TRBV20-1; clone size: -; CDR3 protein: CSANKLAGGHNTGELFF; CDR3 DNA: TGCAGTGCCAATAAACTAGCGGGGGGGCATAACACCGGGGAGCTGTTTTTT
D gene: TRBD2; J gene: TRBJ2-3; V gene: TRBV6-4; clone size: many; CDR3 protein: CASSDSTSGGADTQYF; CDR3 DNA: TGTGCCAGCAGTGACTCTACTAGCGGGGGTGCAGATACGCAGTATTTT
D gene: TRBD2; J gene: TRBJ2-1; V gene: TRBV2; clone size: few; CDR3 protein: CASSETKTSGIQKLYNEQFF; CDR3 DNA: TGTGCCAGCAGTGAGACCAAAACTAGCGGAATACAGAAACTCTACAATGAGCAGTTCTTC
D gene: -; J gene: TRBJ2-7; V gene: TRBV3-1; clone size: -; CDR3 protein: CASSQDFRPWVYTPLYEQYF; CDR3 DNA: TGTGCCAGCAGCCAAGATTTCCGACCTTGGGTGTACACCCCTCTCTACGAGCAGTACTTC
D gene: -; J gene: TRBJ2-3; V gene: TRBV27; clone size: -; CDR3 protein: CASGPVLDTQYF; CDR3 DNA: TGTGCCAGCGGCCCAGTTTTAGATACGCAGTATTTT
D gene: -; J gene: TRBJ2-2; V gene: TRBV6-5; clone size: few; CDR3 protein: CASSYTQTGTNTGELFF; CDR3 DNA: TGTGCCAGCAGTTACACCCAAACAGGGACGAACACCGGGGAGCTGTTTTTT
D gene: -; J gene: TRBJ1-4; V gene: TRBV20-1; clone size: few; CDR3 protein: CSASWADPYEKLFF; CDR3 DNA: TGCAGTGCTAGTTGGGCAGACCCTTATGAAAAACTGTTTTTT
D gene: TRBD2; J gene: TRBJ2-1; V gene: TRBV5-5; clone size: few; CDR3 protein: CASSRSSGSGYEQFF; CDR3 DNA: TGTGCCAGCAGCCGCTCTAGCGGGAGTGGGTATGAGCAGTTCTTC
D gene: TRBD1; J gene: TRBJ2-1; V gene: TRBV2; clone size: -; CDR3 protein: CASSLGQGWYNEQFF; CDR3 DNA: TGTGCCAGCAGTCTAGGACAGGGGTGGTACAATGAGCAGTTCTTC
D gene: TRBD1; J gene: TRBJ1-6; V gene: TRBV20-1; clone size: -; CDR3 protein: CSAQKNRGPYNSPLHF; CDR3 DNA: TGCAGTGCTCAAAAGAACAGGGGGCCCTATAATTCACCCCTCCACTTT
D gene: -; J gene: TRBJ2-1; V gene: TRBV7-8; clone size: few; CDR3 protein: CASSHLGFGENEQFF; CDR3 DNA: TGTGCCAGCAGTCATTTGGGATTTGGGGAAAATGAGCAGTTCTTC
D gene: TRBD2; J gene: TRBJ2-3; V gene: TRBV15; clone size: -; CDR3 protein: CATSRDVRGSGADTQYF; CDR3 DNA: TGTGCCACCAGCAGAGATGTGCGCGGGAGTGGCGCAGATACGCAGTATTTT
D gene: TRBD2; J gene: TRBJ2-7; V gene: TRBV6-1; clone size: -; CDR3 protein: CASTRTSGRSPSYEQYF; CDR3 DNA: TGTGCCAGCACACGGACTAGCGGGAGGTCCCCTTCCTACGAGCAGTACTTC
D gene: -; J gene: TRBJ1-1; V gene: TRBV20-1; clone size: -; CDR3 protein: CSALDRYGTEAFF; CDR3 DNA: TGCAGTGCCTTGGACAGATATGGGACTGAAGCTTTCTTT
D gene: -; J gene: TRBJ1-6; V gene: TRBV5-5; clone size: few; CDR3 protein: CASSLGFNSPLHF; CDR3 DNA: TGTGCCAGCAGCTTGGGGTTTAATTCACCCCTCCACTTT
D gene: -; J gene: TRBJ2-3; V gene: TRBV29-1; clone size: few; CDR3 protein: CSVEVLGTSTDTQYF; CDR3 DNA: TGCAGCGTTGAAGTGCTGGGAACTAGCACAGATACGCAGTATTTT
D gene: -; J gene: TRBJ2-5; V gene: TRBV6-1; clone size: few; CDR3 protein: CASSQGWLGEETQYF; CDR3 DNA: TGTGCCAGCAGCCAGGGCTGGCTAGGGGAAGAGACCCAGTACTTC